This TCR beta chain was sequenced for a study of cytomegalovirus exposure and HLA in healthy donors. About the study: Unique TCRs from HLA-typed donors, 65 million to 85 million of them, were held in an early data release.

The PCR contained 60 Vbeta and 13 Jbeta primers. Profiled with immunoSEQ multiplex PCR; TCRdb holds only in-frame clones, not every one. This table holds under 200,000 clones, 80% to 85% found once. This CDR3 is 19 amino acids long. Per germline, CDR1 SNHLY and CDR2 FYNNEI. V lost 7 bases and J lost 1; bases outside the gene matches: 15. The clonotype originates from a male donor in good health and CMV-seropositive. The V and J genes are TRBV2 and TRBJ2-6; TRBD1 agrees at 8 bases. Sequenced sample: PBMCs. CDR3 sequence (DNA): TGTGCCAGCAACACTCCCGTAGGGACAGGAACTTCTGGGGCCAACGTCCTGACTTTC. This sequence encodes CASNTPVGTGTSGANVLTF.